A selection of T cell receptor beta chains follows, all from one sample in a study of blood T cell repertoires in COVID-19. Generated by immunoSEQ multiplex PCR, the TCRdb table keeps only in-frame clones and is missing some. The sample records about 150,000 clones, 85% to 90% being singletons. The sequenced sample was peripheral blood. These receptors came from a woman aged 35 to 49 with acute or convalescent COVID-19. The CDR3 runs from the conserved cysteine through the conserved F or W. A D gene is named only where the DNA matches it firmly. Not all rows give a size; the values are once, few, many and, for expanded clones, a class.

TRBJ2-2 | TRBV30 | - | TRBD1 | CAWNRGQKNTGELFF | TGTGCCTGGAACCGGGGACAGAAGAACACCGGGGAGCTGTTTTTT
TRBJ2-1 | TRBV6-5 | - | - | CASSNRDEQFF | TGTGCCAGCAGTAACCGGGATGAGCAGTTCTTC
TRBJ1-5 | TRBV6-5 | - | - | CASSQGRGDQPQHF | TGTGCCAGCAGCCAAGGCCGGGGAGATCAGCCCCAGCATTTT
TRBJ1-3 | TRBV7-8 | - | TRBD1 | CASSRGQTGNTIYF | TGTGCCAGCAGCCGGGGACAGACTGGAAACACCATATATTTT
TRBJ2-5 | TRBV18 | - | - | CASSPRTEPQETQYF | TGTGCCAGCTCTCCCCGGACAGAGCCCCAAGAGACCCAGTACTTC
TRBJ1-2 | TRBV27 | - | TRBD1 | CASKGTGVQGYTF | TGTGCCAGTAAGGGGACAGGGGTTCAAGGCTACACCTTC
TRBJ1-5 | TRBV6-1 | - | - | CASSEVESEPQHF | TGTGCCAGCAGTGAAGTTGAGTCGGAGCCCCAGCATTTT
TRBJ2-7 | TRBV7-2 | once | TRBD2 | CASSFASGGYEQYF | TGTGCCAGCAGCTTTGCTAGCGGGGGATACGAGCAGTACTTC
TRBJ2-7 | TRBV3-1/TRBV3-2 | - | TRBD2 | CASSQDPLSLLGTRDYEQYF | TGTGCCAGCAGCCAAGATCCCTTGTCTTTACTCGGGACTAGAGACTACGAGCAGTACTTC
TRBJ2-6 | TRBV14 | - | - | CASSLLRGSQSGANVLTF | TGTGCCAGCAGCCTACTTAGAGGGTCGCAATCTGGGGCCAACGTCCTGACTTTC
TRBJ1-2 | TRBV9 | - | TRBD1 | CASSVAGQGAGGYTF | TGTGCCAGCAGCGTAGCGGGACAGGGGGCTGGTGGCTACACCTTC
TRBJ2-2 | TRBV7-8 | - | - | CASSREARTGELFF | TGTGCCAGCAGCCGAGAAGCGAGGACCGGGGAGCTGTTTTTT
TRBJ2-7 | TRBV27 | - | TRBD1 | CASSLSTGSSYEQYF | TGTGCCAGCAGTTTATCGACAGGGAGCTCCTACGAGCAGTACTTC
TRBJ2-7 | TRBV3-1/TRBV3-2 | - | - | CASSQDSYEQYF | TGTGCCAGCAGCCAAGATTCGTACGAGCAGTACTTC
TRBJ2-1 | TRBV24-1 | - | TRBD1 | CATSAQTGAYNEQFF | TGTGCCACCAGTGCCCAGACAGGGGCATACAATGAGCAGTTCTTC
TRBJ2-7 | TRBV7-3 | - | TRBD2 | CASSLTWTSGGSYEQYF | TGTGCCAGCAGCTTAACGTGGACTAGCGGGGGGTCCTACGAGCAGTACTTC
TRBJ1-6 | TRBV3-1/TRBV3-2 | - | - | CASSSDTNSPLHF | TGTGCCAGCAGCTCGGACACAAATTCACCCCTCCACTTT
TRBJ1-1 | TRBV11-2 | - | - | CASSLTGKTEAFF | TGTGCCAGCAGCTTAACAGGGAAGACTGAAGCTTTCTTT
TRBJ2-7 | TRBV27 | - | TRBD1 | CASSPGQNYEQYF | TGTGCCAGCAGTCCGGGACAGAACTACGAGCAGTACTTC
TRBJ1-3 | TRBV28 | - | TRBD1 | CASSPYRGRGNTIYF | TGTGCCAGCAGTCCCTACAGGGGGAGAGGAAACACCATATATTTT
TRBJ1-1 | TRBV28 | - | - | CASSLYRVTEAFF | TGTGCCAGCAGTTTATACAGGGTCACTGAAGCTTTCTTT
TRBJ2-7 | TRBV19 | - | TRBD1 | CASSAGTADLFYEQYF | TGTGCCAGTAGTGCCGGGACAGCCGACCTGTTCTACGAGCAGTACTTC
TRBJ2-2 | TRBV19 | once | - | CASSTQTMAGTGELFF | TGTGCCAGTAGTACCCAGACAATGGCGGGCACCGGGGAGCTGTTTTTT
TRBJ1-2 | TRBV15 | - | TRBD1 | CATSSRQGAGGYTF | TGTGCCACCAGCAGCAGACAGGGGGCTGGCGGCTACACCTTC
TRBJ1-1 | TRBV19 | - | - | CASSIGYTEAFF | TGTGCCAGTAGTATCGGGTACACTGAAGCTTTCTTT
TRBJ1-1 | TRBV21-1 | - | - | CASSIRPRVGDTEAFF | TGTGCCAGCAGCATCCGCCCCAGGGTAGGAGACACTGAAGCTTTCTTT
TRBJ2-7 | TRBV7-2 | - | - | CASSLEPGGNYEQYF | TGTGCCAGCAGCTTAGAACCCGGGGGTAACTACGAGCAGTACTTC
TRBJ1-2 | TRBV5-4 | - | - | CASNGAGRNYGYTF | TGTGCCAGCAACGGCGCGGGACGGAACTATGGCTACACCTTC
TRBJ2-1 | TRBV15 | - | - | CATSRDYLNEQFF | TGTGCCACCAGCAGAGATTATTTAAATGAGCAGTTCTTC
TRBJ2-2 | TRBV19 | - | - | CASGRWSQPAGELFF | TGTGCCAGTGGTCGATGGAGTCAACCCGCCGGGGAGCTGTTTTTT
TRBJ2-1 | TRBV5-1 | - | TRBD1 | CASSLEGQSYNEQFF | TGCGCCAGCAGCTTGGAGGGACAGTCCTACAATGAGCAGTTCTTC
TRBJ1-1 | TRBV10-3 | - | - | CAISDSIMNTEAFF | TGTGCCATCAGTGACAGTATCATGAACACTGAAGCTTTCTTT
TRBJ2-7 | TRBV28 | - | TRBD2 | CASETSGGVYEQYF | TGTGCCAGTGAGACTAGCGGGGGGGTCTACGAGCAGTACTTC
TRBJ2-3 | TRBV7-2 | - | TRBD2 | CASSSRLADRADTQYF | TGTGCCAGCAGCTCCCGACTAGCGGATCGGGCAGATACGCAGTATTTT
TRBJ2-1 | TRBV5-1 | - | TRBD2 | CASSPGLAVPTAWNEQFF | TGCGCCAGCAGCCCGGGACTAGCGGTCCCTACGGCCTGGAATGAGCAGTTCTTC
TRBJ2-2 | TRBV9 | few | - | CASSVSDNTGELFF | TGTGCCAGCAGCGTATCAGATAACACCGGGGAGCTGTTTTTT
TRBJ1-4 | TRBV11-2 | - | - | CASSLTPSGPNEKLFF | TGTGCCAGCAGCCTAACCCCAAGTGGGCCTAATGAAAAACTGTTTTTT
TRBJ2-5 | TRBV4-1 | - | TRBD2 | CASSPLAGVRETQYF | TGCGCCAGCAGCCCCCTAGCGGGAGTTAGGGAGACCCAGTACTTC
TRBJ2-3 | TRBV4-2 | - | TRBD2 | CASSQELAGGPTDTQYF | TGTGCCAGCAGCCAAGAACTAGCGGGGGGGCCCACAGATACGCAGTATTTT
TRBJ1-1 | TRBV6-5 | - | - | CASSYSTGRAFF | TGTGCCAGCAGTTACTCCACAGGACGGGCTTTCTTT
TRBJ2-7 | TRBV7-2 | - | - | CASSLADSQYEQYF | TGTGCCAGCAGCTTAGCGGACAGCCAATACGAGCAGTACTTC
TRBJ1-2 | TRBV27 | - | - | CASSYQGSGGYGYTF | TGTGCCAGCAGTTATCAGGGGAGCGGTGGGTATGGCTACACCTTC
TRBJ2-1 | TRBV7-3 | - | - | CASSLSPGLSYEQFF | TGTGCCAGCAGTCTTTCCCCGGGACTTTCATATGAGCAGTTCTTC
TRBJ2-3 | TRBV7-8 | - | - | CASSLVGVPDTQYF | TGTGCCAGCAGCTTAGTGGGAGTCCCAGATACGCAGTATTTT
TRBJ2-1 | TRBV6-6 | - | - | CASSYSGTYNEQFF | TGTGCCAGCAGTTACTCCGGGACTTACAATGAGCAGTTCTTC
TRBJ1-4 | TRBV6-5 | - | TRBD1 | CASSYSTGGGKLFF | TGTGCCAGCAGTTACTCGACAGGGGGAGGTAAACTGTTTTTT
TRBJ1-1 | TRBV19 | - | TRBD1 | CASSMGTGMNTEAFF | TGTGCCAGTAGTATGGGGACAGGGATGAACACTGAAGCTTTCTTT
TRBJ2-1 | TRBV11-3 | - | TRBD1 | CASSLVLGQGNNEQFF | TGTGCCAGCAGCTTAGTCCTCGGACAGGGGAACAATGAGCAGTTCTTC
TRBJ1-6 | TRBV27 | - | TRBD1 | CASSRTWDSQISPLHF | TGTGCCAGCAGCAGAACCTGGGACAGCCAAATTTCACCCCTCCACTTT
TRBJ1-5 | TRBV23-1 | - | - | CASSQSLNLVRNQPQHF | TGCGCCAGCAGTCAATCTCTAAATCTCGTTCGAAATCAGCCCCAGCATTTT
TRBJ2-2 | TRBV19 | - | - | CASSTGVSTGELFF | TGTGCCAGTAGTACAGGGGTTAGCACCGGGGAGCTGTTTTTT
TRBJ1-1 | TRBV6-5 | - | - | CASSQGGNTEAFF | TGTGCCAGCAGCCAAGGGGGGAACACTGAAGCTTTCTTT
TRBJ2-7 | TRBV3-1/TRBV3-2 | - | TRBD1 | CASSPTLGDSLYEQYF | TGTGCCAGCAGCCCTACGCTGGGGGACAGCCTTTACGAGCAGTACTTC
TRBJ1-5 | TRBV6-1 | - | - | CASSDRTPGRAQHF | TGTGCCAGCAGTGATAGGACACCCGGCAGGGCCCAGCATTTT
TRBJ2-4 | TRBV12-3/TRBV12-4 | - | - | CASRQKDSNQYF | TGTGCCAGCAGACAAAAGGACTCTAACCAGTACTTC
TRBJ2-4 | TRBV4-1 | - | TRBD2 | CASSQAGLRDIQYF | TGCGCCAGCAGCCAAGCGGGACTACGGGACATTCAGTACTTC
TRBJ2-7 | TRBV28 | - | - | CASRPPGRGYEQYF | TGTGCCAGCAGGCCCCCGGGCCGGGGGTACGAGCAGTACTTC